A single sample gave rise to the 8 T cell receptor beta chains below, sequenced in a study of cytomegalovirus exposure and HLA in healthy donors (dated by TCRdb to about 2017). Libraries were prepared through the immunoSEQ multiplex PCR assay. The multiplex PCR relied on a mix of 60 forward primers for TCR Vbeta segments and 13 reverse primers for TCR Jbeta segments. The table was pulled from immuneACCESS by TCRdb, which kept in-frame rearrangements only. Such tables lose some clones; where checked, under half of the loss comes from unresolved V genes, and the rest has no known cause. The sample has about 70,000 clones on record. The ten most abundant clones make up 2.4% of the sample. Sequencing was performed on PBMCs. The receptor source for this set is a female donor in good health and CMV-seropositive.

The rearrangement links TRBV9 to TRBJ2-1, with D tentatively TRBD2 (6 bases). Trimming took off 0 bases at V and 2 bases at J, with 6 bases between the two ends. The CDR3 runs 14 residues. Germline V gives CDR1 SGDLS, CDR2 YYNGEE. CDR3 DNA: TGTGCCAGCAGCGTAGGGGAGGCCTACAATGAGCAGTTCTTC. This encodes CASSVGEAYNEQFF.

The chain carries TRBV18 and TRBJ2-3; 16 positions agree with TRBD2. CDR3 length: 18 amino acids. Trimming took 3 bases from V and 4 from J; bases not matched to a gene: 7. The V gene's germline CDR1 is KGHSH and CDR2 LQKENI. The CDR3: CASSPPTGTSGGADTQYF. CDR3 in DNA: TGTGCCAGCTCACCCCCCACCGGGACTAGCGGGGGGGCAGATACGCAGTATTTT. The variable domain in full, completed from reference TRBV18 and TRBJ2-3, reads NAGVMQNPRHLVRRRGQEARLRCSPMKGHSHVYWYRQLPEEGLKFMVYLQKENIIDESGMPKERFSAEFPKEGPSILRIQQVVRGDSAAYFCASSPPTGTSGGADTQYFGPGTRLTVL.

The CDR3 protein is CASGQGGGALEQYF. DNA for the CDR3: TGCGCCAGCGGGCAGGGCGGGGGGGCGCTCGAGCAGTACTTC. The V and J genes are TRBV5-1 and TRBJ2-7; 9 positions agree with TRBD2. V shed 7 bases and J 6 bases; nucleotides not matched to a gene: 11. CDR1 is SGHRS, CDR2 YFSETQ, per germline. The CDR3 length is 14 residues. Looking up the rest from reference TRBV5-1 and TRBJ2-7 gives the full variable domain: KAGVTQTPRYLIKTRGQQVTLSCSPISGHRSVSWYQQTPGQGLQFLFEYFSETQRNKGNFPGRFSGRQFSNSRSEMNVSTLELGDSALYLCASGQGGGALEQYFGPGTRLTVT.

The gene calls are TRBV27 and TRBJ1-1, with 9 bases matching TRBD1. The germline V gene encodes CDR1 MNHEY and CDR2 SMNVEV (reference sequence). J lost 11 bases, V lost 0 bases, and 7 bases had no gene match. This CDR3 spans 14 amino acids. The chain's CDR3 is CASSLSAGQGYAFF. As DNA, the CDR3 is TGTGCCAGCAGTTTATCCGCGGGACAGGGTTATGCTTTCTTT.

The J gene is TRBJ2-3, the V gene TRBV7-2; 7 bases map to TRBD2. The CDR3 covers 14 residues. Per the germline V gene, CDR1 is SGHTA and CDR2 is FQGNSA. The V and J ends lost 6 bases and 0 bases, in that order; junction bases with no gene match: 3. The CDR3 nucleotides are TGTGCCAGCAGAACGGGGGGTAGCACAGATACGCAGTATTTT. Its protein product is CASRTGGSTDTQYF.

The CDR3 reads CASSQLPTGPNSPLHF. CDR3 coding DNA: TGCGCCAGCAGCCAACTCCCGACAGGGCCAAATTCACCCCTCCACTTT. The chain employs TRBV4-3 and TRBJ1-6; 7 nucleotides agree with TRBD1. CDR1 LGHNA and CDR2 YSLEER come from the germline V gene. J lost 7 bases, V lost 2 bases, and 8 bases had no gene match. The CDR3 has 16 residues.

V is TRBV5-6 and J is TRBJ1-1; no clear D. Germline loops: CDR1 SGHDT, CDR2 YYEEEE. V lost 4 bases and J lost 4, with 14 bases in between. The CDR3 is 14 amino acids. In DNA form, the CDR3 reads TGTGCCAGCAGCCCGATGGGAGGTGGCACTGAAGCTTTCTTT. Amino acid sequence: CASSPMGGGTEAFF.

CDR3 sequence: CASSPRQGGNYGYTF. The CDR3 nucleotides read TGTGCCAGCAGCCCCAGACAGGGGGGGAACTATGGCTACACCTTC. This chain links TRBV5-5 with TRBJ1-2; 9 nucleotides align to TRBD1. Germline CDR1 and CDR2: SGHKS and YYEKEE (reference sequence). The CDR3 runs 15 residues. Trimming removed 4 bases from V and 2 bases from J; junction bases left unmatched: 6.